A selection of T cell receptor beta chains follows, all from one sample in a study of T cell responses to AZD1222 COVID-19 vaccine. TCRdb's copy holds only in-frame clones and misses some; the assay was immunoSEQ multiplex PCR. Among under 200,000 clones listed, more than 75% were seen once. Here the sequenced sample was peripheral blood, taken 28 days after the second AZD1222 dose. The source of these receptors is an adult who received the AZD1222 COVID-19 vaccine. CDR3s include the opening cysteine and the closing phenylalanine or tryptophan. D genes are given only for firm matches. Not every row has a clone size; where given, it reads once, few, many or a size class.

d_call,v_call,clone_size,cdr3_aa
TRBD1,TRBV18,.,CASSPPTTGDYEQYF
.,TRBV3-1/TRBV3-2,.,CASSQAGSGANVLTF
.,TRBV28,.,CASSLTVSSYNEQFF
.,TRBV7-2,.,CASSTGRERANTGELFF
.,TRBV4-1,.,CASSQEPGTKDGYTF
.,TRBV30,.,CALTVVYGYTF
.,TRBV11-2,.,CASSPPGIRDTIYF
.,TRBV30,.,CAWSAAGLEKLFF
.,TRBV7-3,once,CASSSGLNTEAFF
.,TRBV4-3,few,CASSQDVGIGNTIYF
.,TRBV30,.,CAWGGDRYSGNTIYF
TRBD2,TRBV3-1/TRBV3-2,.,CASSQGTSVERTQYF
TRBD2,TRBV5-1,.,CASSLWAGVSYNEQFF
.,TRBV5-1,.,CASSLDPGTDEKLFF
.,TRBV6-4,.,CASSKGPDSYNEQFF
.,TRBV28,once,CASTVYSNQPQHF
TRBD2,TRBV27,.,CASSSRSPWVAGGPNSYEQYF
.,TRBV7-9,.,CASNNVWGDTQYF
.,TRBV4-3,few,CASSQDRPAGYEQYF
.,TRBV20-1,.,CSARGLDEQYF
TRBD2,TRBV28,.,CASSSAGGPDEQYF
.,TRBV9,.,CASSVGRSAGDYGYTF
.,TRBV9,.,CASSVIDGYTF
TRBD2,TRBV6-2/TRBV6-3,.,CASSYQAGGQETQYF
.,TRBV7-9,.,CASSSGTVKNTEAFF
.,TRBV12-3/TRBV12-4,.,CASSLISGGAFF
.,TRBV28,.,CASSDRTESGYTF
TRBD1,TRBV6-5,.,CASEPTGQGYEQYF
.,TRBV29-1,once,CSFRGGAYEQYF
.,TRBV19,.,CASSGRGRNSGANVLTF
TRBD1,TRBV29-1,.,CSVEGQGDSTDTQYF
.,TRBV6-6,.,CASSPRGGTNTGELFF
TRBD2,TRBV30,.,CACHKGGRAYEQYF
TRBD2,TRBV5-1,.,CASSLGEGRPNEQFF
TRBD1,TRBV19,.,CASSKQGVYTGELFF
TRBD1,TRBV3-1/TRBV3-2,.,CASSHPRTGVGAAKNIQYF
.,TRBV4-1,.,CASRFSTSGTTTTDTQYF
TRBD1,TRBV19,.,CASSTGTDEKLFF
.,TRBV28,.,CASSFGGRPLYEQYF
.,TRBV19,.,CASRMSGEQYF
.,TRBV7-7,.,CASSLSGTSNTGELFF
.,TRBV12-3/TRBV12-4,.,CASSRLAGSELFF
.,TRBV18,.,CASSPPGSYNQPQHF
TRBD1,TRBV28,.,CASSPHRGQRYNEQFF
TRBD1,TRBV5-1,.,CASSSTGVSQETQYF
TRBD1,TRBV7-3,.,CASSPDRDRGKNEQFF
TRBD2,TRBV4-2,.,CASSQGPGLDYEQYF
.,TRBV2,.,CASKGSYNEQFF
TRBD2,TRBV11-2,.,CASSRGGSSYNEQFF
.,TRBV21-1,once,CASSKARAGCSYNEQFF
TRBD2,TRBV6-2/TRBV6-3,.,CASSYPATGTSGRPLYEQYF
.,TRBV4-3,.,CASSQDGRGTLRGNEQFF
TRBD2,TRBV5-4,.,CASSRGLAPTDTQYF
.,TRBV27,.,CASSFQGRNEQYF
TRBD2,TRBV28,.,CASSPSGSNYEQYF